The clone carrying this TCR beta chain was picked up many times. The data belong to a study of T cells in Graves' hyperthyroidism and ophthalmopathy. TCR beta CDR3 regions were amplified from RNA. A set of HTBI primers served as the primers for a first-round RT-PCR of the TCR CDR3. TCRdb ran MiXCR on the multiplex PCR reads and lists one entry per CDR3 protein. The sample includes fewer than 350,000 distinct CDR3 sequences, approximately 13% seen only once; the top ten take 7.9%. Germline CDR1 SGHTS, CDR2 YDEGEE. This CDR3 is built from 15 residues. Trimming cost V 0 bases and J 3 bases, with 11 bases left between them. Hyperthyroidism of Graves' type that showed no ophthalmopathy progression within 18 months was stable.

The origin of this receptor is a woman aged 40 to 49 with Graves' hyperthyroidism. The sequenced material came from blood. The rearrangement joins TRBV5-8 to TRBJ2-3; D assignment may be TRBD1 or TRBD2 (5 bases each). CDR3 amino acids: CASSLVKGTTDTQYF. The DNA for the CDR3 is TGTGCCAGCAGCTTGGTAAAGGGGACGACAGATACGCAGTATTTT.